Included here is one T cell receptor (beta chain) sequence, with context. This receptor's antigen is unknown. The record has no base qualities; no much larger clone is one base away. The sample comes from a study of blood T cell repertoires in COVID-19 (TCRdb year 2020). Background on the whole study: Samples covering the acute and convalescent phases of COVID-19 were provided by collaborators in the United States, Italy and Spain. The prospective study material was composed of cDNA or gDNA derived from T cells, B-cell-depleted T cells, or PBMCs. The dataset comprised deeply sampled blood TCRbeta repertoires from subjects exposed to, actively infected with, or recovered from COVID-19. The repertoires were released in a freely available public database meant as a resource for research on the immune response to SARS-CoV-2. Samples came from the ongoing ImmuneRACE study (first 160 participants) plus 1,254 subjects from 6 global collaborators. The sample metadata nearly always contained a de-identified subject ID, COVID-19 status, age in years and sex. HLA class I and class II types, where available, came from metadata supplied by the sample provider rather than from assay-based typing.

The immunoSEQ Assay, a bias-controlled multiplex PCR, was used to amplify TCRbeta CDR3 regions from genomic DNA. As for the original processing: Nucleated cell counts per sample were estimated from amplification of reference gene primers within the assay. Sequence reads were collapsed and filtered to measure the absolute abundance of every unique TCRbeta CDR3 rearrangement. For each sample, productive Simpson clonality was calculated as the square root of Simpson's diversity index across productive rearrangements. This is the immuneACCESS table as TCRdb keeps it, with only in-frame sequences that have V and J called. A part of the clones is gone; compared with another copy, unresolved V genes explain less than half, and the rest is unexplained. V and J calls and clone size are as listed in that table; D and trimming were resolved from the DNA. This sample gives 250,000 or so clones in total; 86% of them show up just once. The ten largest make up about 8.8% of the sample.

Inclusive of the bounding cysteine and phenylalanine, the CDR3 is 11 residues long. CDR3 DNA is the only sequence kept; it has 33 bases, read in frame from the first base. Looking up the germline V gene (reference sequence) yields CDR1 LNHDA and CDR2 SQIVND. The V end loses 2 bases and the J end loses 7 bases, and a stretch of 5 bases separates them. The study at large found these results: How much clinical and demographic metadata was included differed by source and by participant, and the metadata was provided uncurated.

Each collaborating institution followed its own protocols to collect whole blood in K2EDTA tubes. Collaborator samples were shipped for TCRbeta analysis as frozen whole blood, isolated PBMCs, or DNA extracted from either sample type. The source of this sequence is a man aged 40-55 years with active or convalescent COVID-19. The chain is assembled from TRBV19 and TRBJ1-1, with no reliable assignment of the D segment. The sample was peripheral blood. The nucleotide sequence reads TGTGCCAGTAGTATACTCGGTGAAGCTTTCTTT. This yields the protein CASSILGEAFF.